Given below is one T cell receptor beta chain in context. Its antigen is currently unknown. With molecular barcodes, quantitative 5'-RACE was used to make the TCR beta libraries. TCRdb re-derived calls from the 5' RACE reads in MiXCR, one entry per CDR3 protein. Among over 700,000 distinct CDR3 sequences, under 20% were seen once, and the ten largest hold under 20%. This record belongs to a study of CD8 T cells in ankylosing spondylitis. General study results and limits: There was reportedly significant enrichment of clones that were disease-linked in matched ankylosing spondylitis synovial fluid. Some motif variants were previously reported in reactive arthritis synovial fluid and blood. Characteristic, it appeared, of ankylosing spondylitis blood was a TCR beta motif of fewer than 10 highly homologous variants.

This clonotype originated in a male donor with ankylosing spondylitis. Sequencing input: blood, either unsorted or a sorted T cell fraction (not recorded which).

The CDR3 region has the DNA TGTGCCAGCAGTGTAAAGCGGGAAGAGACCCAGTACTTC. Its protein product is CASSVKREETQYF. The chain carries TRBV2 and TRBJ2-5, with D possibly matching TRBD2 (6 bases). CDR1 and CDR2 from the germline V gene are SNHLY and FYNNEI. Trimming cost V 4 bases and J 3 bases, with 9 bases left between them. This CDR3 has 13 amino acids.